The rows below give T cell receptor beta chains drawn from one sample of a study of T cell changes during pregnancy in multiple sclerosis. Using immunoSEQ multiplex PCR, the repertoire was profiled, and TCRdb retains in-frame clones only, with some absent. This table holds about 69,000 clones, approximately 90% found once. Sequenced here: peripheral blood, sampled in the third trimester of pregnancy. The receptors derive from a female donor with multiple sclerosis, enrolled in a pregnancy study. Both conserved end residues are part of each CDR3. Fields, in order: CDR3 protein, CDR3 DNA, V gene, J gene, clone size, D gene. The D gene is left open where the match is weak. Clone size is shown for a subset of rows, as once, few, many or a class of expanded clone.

CASSLSSTATLNTEAFF,TGTGCCAGCAGTTTATCTTCGACAGCAACTTTGAACACTGAAGCTTTCTTT,TRBV28,TRBJ1-1,NA,NA
CASSKRQVPEKLFF,TGTGCCAGTAGTAAAAGACAGGTCCCGGAAAAACTGTTTTTT,TRBV19,TRBJ1-4,NA,NA
CASSLRGGELFF,TGTGCCAGCAGTTTAAGGGGCGGGGAGCTGTTTTTT,TRBV27,TRBJ2-2,NA,NA
CASSLTRGGWSYGYTF,TGCGCCAGCAGCTTAACTAGGGGGGGCTGGTCGTATGGCTACACCTTC,TRBV5-1,TRBJ1-2,NA,NA
CASSQAAIQGNQPQHF,TGTGCCAGCAGCCAAGCAGCCATCCAGGGAAATCAGCCCCAGCATTTT,TRBV7-2,TRBJ1-5,few,NA
CASSRYQTGGSSPLHF,TGTGCCAGCAGCAGATATCAGACAGGGGGTAGTTCACCCCTCCACTTT,TRBV7-9,TRBJ1-6,NA,TRBD1
CAWSYGQNEKLFF,TGTGCCTGGAGTTACGGACAGAATGAAAAACTGTTTTTT,TRBV30,TRBJ1-4,NA,NA
CASSERRREIGNTIYF,TGTGCCAGCAGTGAAAGACGTCGGGAAATCGGAAACACCATATATTTT,TRBV6-1,TRBJ1-3,NA,NA
CASSATGGQTEAFF,TGTGCCAGCAGCGCCACAGGGGGCCAGACTGAAGCTTTCTTT,TRBV13,TRBJ1-1,NA,TRBD1
CASSLGDSSYEQYF,TGTGCCAGCAGCTTGGGGGACAGCTCCTACGAGCAGTACTTC,TRBV5-8,TRBJ2-7,NA,TRBD1
CASSLTGWDNNEQFF,TGCGCCAGCAGCTTGACAGGGTGGGATAACAATGAGCAGTTCTTC,TRBV5-1,TRBJ2-1,NA,NA
CASSFRQGAGDTQYF,TGTGCCAGTAGTTTCAGACAGGGGGCCGGAGATACGCAGTATTTT,TRBV19,TRBJ2-3,once,TRBD1
CASSSREGYEQYF,TGTGCCAGCAGCTCCCGCGAGGGCTACGAGCAGTACTTC,TRBV7-3,TRBJ2-7,NA,NA
CSPSPGHEQYF,TGCAGTCCTTCTCCAGGGCACGAGCAGTACTTC,TRBV20-1,TRBJ2-7,NA,NA
CASSLRAGAYNEQFF,TGCGCCAGCAGCTTGAGGGCGGGGGCCTACAATGAGCAGTTCTTC,TRBV5-1,TRBJ2-1,NA,TRBD2
CASSRRGSEQYF,TGTGCCAGCAGCCGGCGGGGCTCCGAGCAGTACTTC,TRBV11-2,TRBJ2-7,NA,NA
CASSSAGVGRNTEAFF,TGCGCCAGCAGCTCGGCAGGGGTTGGGAGGAACACTGAAGCTTTCTTT,TRBV5-1,TRBJ1-1,NA,NA
CASTVPGGYTF,TGTGCCAGCACCGTCCCGGGGGGCTACACCTTC,TRBV6-1,TRBJ1-2,NA,NA
CASSERDRETEAFF,TGTGCCAGCAGTGAAAGGGACAGGGAGACTGAAGCTTTCTTT,TRBV2,TRBJ1-1,NA,TRBD1
CSADLGGLGNGYTF,TGCAGCGCAGACCTCGGCGGGCTGGGTAATGGCTACACCTTC,TRBV29-1,TRBJ1-2,NA,NA
CAIGQVGTGIYEQYF,TGTGCCATTGGTCAGGTCGGGACAGGGATTTACGAGCAGTACTTC,TRBV27,TRBJ2-7,NA,TRBD1
CASRAGGNQPQHF,TGTGCCAGCAGGGCCGGAGGCAATCAGCCCCAGCATTTT,TRBV6-5,TRBJ1-5,NA,NA
CASSLEPLNEKLFF,TGTGCCAGCAGCCTGGAGCCCCTTAATGAAAAACTGTTTTTT,TRBV9,TRBJ1-4,NA,NA
CASSQRGFSGASYNEQFF,TGTGCCAGCAGCCAAAGGGGGTTTAGCGGGGCCTCCTACAATGAGCAGTTCTTC,TRBV14,TRBJ2-1,NA,TRBD2
CASSMGGGYYNEQFF,TGTGCCAGCTCAATGGGGGGGGGCTACTACAATGAGCAGTTCTTC,TRBV9,TRBJ2-1,NA,NA
CASSQKMGQGGNYGYTF,TGCGCCAGCAGTCAAAAGATGGGACAGGGAGGGAACTATGGCTACACCTTC,TRBV23-1,TRBJ1-2,NA,TRBD1
CSVAGVVAGGPTDTQYF,TGCAGCGTTGCGGGGGTAGTAGCGGGGGGACCCACAGATACGCAGTATTTT,TRBV29-1,TRBJ2-3,NA,TRBD2
CSVPGKQGGYTF,TGCAGCGTTCCGGGGAAACAGGGCGGCTACACCTTC,TRBV29-1,TRBJ1-2,NA,NA
CASSARQGGNTIYF,TGTGCCAGCAGCGCTAGACAGGGCGGAAACACCATATATTTT,TRBV7-6,TRBJ1-3,NA,TRBD1
CASSGGQPTDTQYF,TGTGCCAGCAGTGGGGGACAGCCCACAGATACGCAGTATTTT,TRBV6-4,TRBJ2-3,NA,TRBD1
CASSPAGLAGGTGELFF,TGCGCCAGCAGCCCCGCCGGGCTAGCGGGGGGGACCGGGGAGCTGTTTTTT,TRBV4-3,TRBJ2-2,once,TRBD2
CASSPPSGGNNEQFF,TGTGCCAGCTCACCACCGAGCGGGGGGAACAATGAGCAGTTCTTC,TRBV18,TRBJ2-1,once,TRBD2
CATSGVIGVNQPQHF,TGTGCCACCAGCGGGGTCATAGGGGTCAATCAGCCCCAGCATTTT,TRBV15,TRBJ1-5,NA,NA
CASTFSDRFEQYF,TGTGCCAGCACCTTCTCGGACAGATTCGAGCAGTACTTC,TRBV7-9,TRBJ2-7,NA,NA
CAIGPDRDETEAFF,TGTGCCATTGGGCCGGACAGGGATGAAACTGAAGCTTTCTTT,TRBV10-3,TRBJ1-1,NA,TRBD1
CASSEAWGDTEAFF,TGTGCCAGCAGTGAAGCATGGGGGGACACTGAAGCTTTCTTT,TRBV6-1,TRBJ1-1,once,NA
CASSLGRNTEAFF,TGTGCCAGCAGCTTGGGCAGAAACACTGAAGCTTTCTTT,TRBV5-4,TRBJ1-1,NA,NA
CAWTRDRPYEQYF,TGTGCCTGGACCCGGGACAGACCCTACGAGCAGTACTTC,TRBV30,TRBJ2-7,NA,TRBD1
CASSSSSGTANYGYTF,TGTGCCAGCAGTTCCAGTTCCGGGACAGCCAACTATGGCTACACCTTC,TRBV7-8,TRBJ1-2,NA,TRBD1
CASSLGGGYTF,TGTGCCAGCAGCCTGGGGGGGGGCTACACCTTC,TRBV11-2,TRBJ1-2,NA,NA
CASSFMRGNTEAFF,TGTGCCAGCAGTTTCATGCGGGGGAACACTGAAGCTTTCTTT,TRBV27,TRBJ1-1,NA,NA
CASSATGVMEPQHF,TGCGCCAGCAGTGCGACAGGGGTAATGGAGCCCCAGCATTTT,TRBV10-2,TRBJ1-5,NA,TRBD1
CASSPTSGEGGEQFF,TGTGCCAGCAGCCCCACTAGCGGGGAAGGTGGGGAGCAGTTCTTC,TRBV5-4,TRBJ2-1,NA,TRBD2
CASRTGLNNSPLHF,TGTGCCAGCCGAACGGGACTGAATAATTCACCCCTCCACTTT,TRBV19,TRBJ1-6,NA,NA
CASSEGRTSTYEQYF,TGTGCCAGCAGTGAAGGGAGGACTTCTACCTACGAGCAGTACTTC,TRBV2,TRBJ2-7,NA,NA